The present TCR beta chain was sequenced within a study of control samples from healthy donors and cancer patients. The CDR3 loop spans 16 amino acids. Germline-derived CDR1 and CDR2 are SGHVS and FQNEAQ. The ends were cut back, 1 base at V and 8 bases at J, with 18 bases in the middle. Produced via immunoSEQ multiplex PCR; TCRdb's table is partial and in-frame only. This table holds about 92,000 clones, roughly four fifths found once. This TCR came from an older woman in good health. The chain has TRBV7-8 and TRBJ2-1, with D perhaps matching TRBD2 (5 bases). Source material: blood. CDR3 loop: CASSLGGGVLRDEQFF. CDR3 nucleotides: TGTGCCAGCAGCTTAGGCGGAGGAGTCTTGCGAGATGAGCAGTTCTTC.